This T cell receptor beta chain was found in a study of cytomegalovirus exposure and HLA in healthy donors (dated by TCRdb to between 2016 and 2019). Context from the whole study: According to an earlier analysis of 550 to 750 of the donors, 150 million to 200 million T cells yielded roughly 100 million unique TCR beta sequences and approximately 300 Gb of sequence data. Of the 398 genotyped donors, approximately 83% fell in the genetic ancestry cluster associated with self-reported Caucasian donors. Every discovery cohort repertoire had been produced on one sequencing platform. HLA typing covered class I and class II loci at four-digit resolution. In a later analysis, previously published TCR beta repertoires from some 640 donors were re-analyzed and high-resolution HLA genotyping was added so that TCR occurrence patterns could be studied. Genome-wide SNP genotypes for about 65% of the 666 donors were used in a later genetic analysis, which treated that subset as a discovery cohort. The study was designed to test whether signatures of past pathogen exposure could be identified by cataloging public T cell receptors. Donor age, sex, ethnicity and CMV serostatus were compiled alongside the repertoire data. Across approximately 420 genotyped donors of the cohort, an average of about 220,000 unique TCR beta nucleotide sequences per donor were sequenced, and around 19% of those sequences were non-productive. An early release covering roughly 600 HLA-typed donors comprised about 300 gigabases of sequencing data and around 86 million unique TCR sequences. The number of typed donors differed by locus: roughly 629-640 for A, B, C, DRB1 and DQB1; approximately 520 for DQA1; roughly 600 for DPA1; and about 450 for DPB1. Rather than using new phenotypic data, the later analysis identified candidate immune exposures from TCR beta sequences and from how often those sequences occurred across donors. The study profiled the T cell repertoires of 666 subjects by immunosequencing and related them to cytomegalovirus serostatus. Along with the roughly 700-subject first cohort, a separate validation cohort of 120 different subjects was used. To predict cytomegalovirus infection status, the study combined high-throughput TCR immunosequencing, statistical association of individual TCRs with disease status, and machine learning. Because of strong linkage in the cohort, roughly five DR-DQ haplotypes were treated as single units for association and clustering. To decide whether each TCR beta V gene segment behaved as functional or pseudogenic, an earlier analysis of approximately 590 of the donors relied on high-throughput TCR beta sequencing. Overall results and qualifications from the work: In a later analysis, HLA-associated TCR beta chains showed more clonal expansion and lower generation probabilities than non-associated chains that were equally common. The study listed approximately 150 TCR beta chains as associated with cytomegalovirus. In a later analysis, TCR association rates were found to vary across HLA loci, with the most associated TCRs seen for DRB1 alleles and the fewest for HLA-C alleles. Most CMV-associated TCR beta chains appeared to be HLA-restricted in a later analysis, and the HLA associations seemed to be driven largely by CMV exposure. When HLA alleles, especially DR and DQ, strongly co-occurred, TCR associations were difficult to assign to individual alleles. V-gene and J-gene trimming of TCR beta chains was associated with a missense DCLRE1C variant in a later genetic analysis, and the association was replicated in an independent cohort. While some public TCRs were present in many individuals, most TCR sequences turned up only very rarely across donors. According to the authors, the approach could potentially be generalized to other disease states and immunological phenotypes. Only TCR beta chains were sequenced in this cohort, and the absence of alpha or paired-chain data limited detectable features. Because some donors lacked HLA typing at each locus, the association tests relied only on the typed subset. Sequencing depth was assumed to be roughly uniform across donors in the presence/absence analyses, though that assumption may not hold. A later analysis associated approximately 17,000 TCR beta sequences with specific HLA alleles at a false discovery rate of 0.05. A cluster of highly shared sequence variants was judged likely to be a technical artifact of the sequencing pipeline. A later genetic analysis reported fewer N-insertions in productive TCRs among donors in an Asian-associated ancestry cluster than the approximately 700-donor mean. Linkage disequilibrium might explain the correlated functional status among segregating V segments, but an unknown experimental factor could not be ruled out. Because counts were too low, seventeen rarely observed V segments, including chromosome 9 orphons, were excluded from the earlier analysis of fewer than 650 of the donors. Broadly in line with IMGT annotations, most TCR beta V segments showed up in productive rearrangements about 87% or about 30% of the time in an earlier analysis of 450 to 600 of the donors. The only immune exposure information available for the cohort was CMV serostatus. A further reported finding was that TCR beta sequences accurately predicted the HLA-A and HLA-B alleles for most subjects in the first cohort. Some IMGT-functional V segments, including TRBV6-2 and TRBV6-3, could not be distinguished by the 87-base-pair reads and were therefore excluded. A few of the identified cytomegalovirus-associated TCR beta chains were confirmed in vitro to be specific for cytomegalovirus antigens. A later analysis reported that several top co-occurrence clusters appeared linked to parvovirus B19, influenza, CMV and Epstein-Barr virus. Cytomegalovirus status was reported to be diagnosed by the classifier with high specificity and sensitivity in both the original and validation cohorts.

With respect to this clone: Its antigen target is currently unknown. No much larger clone is present one base from it, and per-base qualities are unavailable.

The cohort comprised 550 to 700 healthy bone marrow donors. Cohort members were all nominally healthy when sampled, although unrecorded immune exposures were likely present. The donor tested CMV seronegative and was one of the 352 seronegative cohort members. A peripheral blood sample was provided by each donor, and peripheral blood mononuclear cells were used for TCR beta sequencing. The Qiagen DNeasy Blood Extraction Kit was used to extract genomic DNA from the blood cell samples. Library preparation used the immunoSEQ multiplex PCR assay. For the multiplex PCR, a mixture combining 60 forward primers for TCR Vbeta segments and 13 reverse primers for TCR Jbeta segments was used. A multiplex PCR assay on genomic DNA amplified the CDR3 region of rearranged TCR beta genes. Amplified TCR beta libraries were sequenced as 87-base-pair reads on the Illumina HiSeq System. In the authors' own workflow: A later analysis counted about 82 million unique TCR beta chains across the 666 repertoires, and roughly 9.9 million of these chains were shared by at least two donors. To remove PCR and sequencing errors, raw reads were error-corrected and collapsed into unique sequences using a nearest-neighbor algorithm that merged closely related sequences. CDR3 sequences were aligned to IMGT reference sequences to assign V, D and J gene segments. For a sequence to be retained, a match of at least six nucleotides to both a V gene segment and a J gene segment was required. Rearrangements were called productive when the CDR3 lacked stop codons and stayed in frame with V and J; all others were non-productive. CDR3 was defined by IMGT convention, running from the second conserved V-encoded cysteine to the conserved J-encoded phenylalanine. The earlier analysis of some 540 of the donors excluded any sequence lacking an unambiguous match to a single V gene segment. An earlier analysis of approximately 590 of the donors called V segments functional above 56.7% productive rearrangements and segregating when the between-donor standard deviation exceeded 5%. A statistical classification framework was built for diagnosing cytomegalovirus status from the catalog of TCR beta chain sequences. V and J gene assignment, in a later analysis, came from comparing TCR nucleotide sequences with IMGT/GENE-DB human TR gene sequences. The TCRdist pipeline was used in a later analysis to assign CDR3 sequences and most-parsimonious VDJ recombination scenarios. In a later analysis, every TCR beta chain was defined by the combination of its CDR3 amino acid sequence and its V-gene family, and reads without a unique V-gene family were dropped. As a way to deal with suspected cross-contamination and a sequencing artifact, a later analysis dropped nearly 600 nucleotide sequences that were highly shared and had low generation probability. For each public chain, a later analysis derived a clonal expansion index from normalized ranks of inferred template counts within each repertoire. In a later analysis, generation probabilities were computed using a VDJ recombination model fitted to out-of-frame rearrangements, and the results were checked against IGoR. A later analysis scored TCR-TCR, TCR-HLA and TCR-CMV co-occurrence with hypergeometric tests, applying a repertoire-size bias correction to TCR pairs. To estimate false discovery rates, a later analysis permuted the HLA or CMV assignments 20 times. In a later analysis, co-occurring TCRs were grouped with DBSCAN, and TCRdist sequence similarity was added when clustering was performed within HLA-allele-positive subsets. For co-occurrence clustering, repertoires with fewer than 30,000 or more than 120,000 public chains were excluded, along with about five repertoires with anomalous nucleotide sharing. Held by TCRdb, this immuneACCESS table contains in-frame sequences only and omits some clones. Under half of the omission traces to an unresolved V gene where checked; the cause of the rest is unknown. The DNA was the basis for D and trimming; V, J and clone size are from that table. Counted in this sample were some 89,000 clones; around 70% of them appeared once. The top ten hold under 8.5% of the sample.

Here V drops 2 bases and J drops 0 bases, and the junction holds 5 bases not matched to any gene. Spanning cysteine to phenylalanine, the CDR3 consists of 16 amino acids. Only the CDR3 region is kept as DNA, spanning 48 bases read in frame from base 1. The CDR1 and CDR2 encoded by the germline V gene are SGDLS and YYNGEE. The sample comprised PBMCs. This sequence uses TRBV9 and TRBJ2-4, and 7 junction bases match TRBD1. The TCR comes from a man aged 55 to 70 in good health and CMV-seronegative. The nucleotides read TGTGCCAGCAGCGTGGGGACAGTCCTAGCCAAAAACATTCAGTACTTC. Translated, this is CASSVGTVLAKNIQYF.